Listed below are T cell receptor beta chains from one sample, sequenced in a study of shared clonotypes between healthy human individuals. The table came from immunoSEQ multiplex PCR; TCRdb's copy has only in-frame clones and leaves some out. Here the sample spans approximately 2.3 million clones, 90% to 95% being singletons. The material sequenced was naive CD4+ T cells from PBMCs. Receptors originate from a man younger than 35 in good health. Some clones in this sample may be carry-over from other donors' samples. CDR3s include the opening cysteine and the closing phenylalanine or tryptophan. The order of the fields is clone size, J gene, V gene, D gene, CDR3 DNA, CDR3 protein. The D gene is left open where the match is weak. Clone size is shown for a subset of rows, as once, few, many or a class of expanded clone.

clone_size: NA
j_call: TRBJ1-5
v_call: TRBV18
d_call: NA
cdr3_nt: TGTGCCAGCTCCGGAGGAGGGGGGGGGAATCAGCCCCAGCATTTT
cdr3_aa: CASSGGGGGNQPQHF

clone_size: NA
j_call: TRBJ1-5
v_call: TRBV4-1
d_call: NA
cdr3_nt: TGCGCCAGCAGCCAAGCTTCACTCTATCAGCCCCAGCATTTT
cdr3_aa: CASSQASLYQPQHF

clone_size: NA
j_call: TRBJ1-2
v_call: TRBV2
d_call: TRBD1
cdr3_nt: TGTGCCAGCAGTTGGGACAGGGGATCCTATGGCTACACCTTC
cdr3_aa: CASSWDRGSYGYTF

clone_size: NA
j_call: TRBJ2-3
v_call: TRBV27
d_call: NA
cdr3_nt: TGTGCCAGCAGTTTGATGGGCACAGATACGCAGTATTTT
cdr3_aa: CASSLMGTDTQYF

clone_size: NA
j_call: TRBJ2-7
v_call: TRBV6-5
d_call: NA
cdr3_nt: TGTGCCAGCAGTCGGCTTTCGAGGGACTACGAGCAGTACTTC
cdr3_aa: CASSRLSRDYEQYF

clone_size: NA
j_call: TRBJ1-6
v_call: TRBV6-5
d_call: NA
cdr3_nt: TGTGCCAGCAGTTACGTTCGGAGTTCACCCCTCCACTTT
cdr3_aa: CASSYVRSSPLHF

clone_size: NA
j_call: TRBJ2-7
v_call: TRBV7-3
d_call: TRBD2
cdr3_nt: TGTGCCAGCAGCCTTCGAGGGGCCGGGACTAGCGAGGAGCAGTACTTC
cdr3_aa: CASSLRGAGTSEEQYF

clone_size: NA
j_call: TRBJ2-2
v_call: TRBV27
d_call: TRBD2
cdr3_nt: TGTGCCAGCAGTTTATCGATTGCGGGAGGGCAGATCACCGGGGAGCTGTTTTTT
cdr3_aa: CASSLSIAGGQITGELFF

clone_size: once
j_call: TRBJ2-1
v_call: TRBV2
d_call: NA
cdr3_nt: TGTGCCAGCAGTGCTCCCCTAGCGACCAAGTACAATGAGCAGTTCTTC
cdr3_aa: CASSAPLATKYNEQFF

clone_size: few
j_call: TRBJ1-2
v_call: TRBV28
d_call: NA
cdr3_nt: TGTGCCAGCAGTTTAGTTGAGTATGGCTACACCTTC
cdr3_aa: CASSLVEYGYTF

clone_size: NA
j_call: TRBJ2-7
v_call: TRBV28
d_call: NA
cdr3_nt: TGTGCCAGCAGTCGCGGGACGGACTCCTACGAGCAGTACTTC
cdr3_aa: CASSRGTDSYEQYF

clone_size: NA
j_call: TRBJ1-2
v_call: TRBV5-1
d_call: NA
cdr3_nt: TGCGCCAGCAGCACCGGGACGGTCAACTATGGCTACACCTTC
cdr3_aa: CASSTGTVNYGYTF

clone_size: NA
j_call: TRBJ2-3
v_call: TRBV27
d_call: NA
cdr3_nt: TGTGCCAGCAATTCTCGGGCCTTACCAGATACGCAGTATTTT
cdr3_aa: CASNSRALPDTQYF

clone_size: NA
j_call: TRBJ1-5
v_call: TRBV7-6
d_call: NA
cdr3_nt: TGTGCCAGCAGCTTAGCAGGGCTCAATCAGCCCCAGCATTTT
cdr3_aa: CASSLAGLNQPQHF

clone_size: NA
j_call: TRBJ2-2
v_call: TRBV5-1
d_call: TRBD1
cdr3_nt: TGCGCCAGCGGTGGGACAGGGGGGAACACCGGGGAGCTGTTTTTT
cdr3_aa: CASGGTGGNTGELFF

clone_size: NA
j_call: TRBJ2-1
v_call: TRBV6-5
d_call: TRBD2
cdr3_nt: TGTGCCAGCAGTAACGGACTAGCGGGAGCCAATGAGCAGTTCTTC
cdr3_aa: CASSNGLAGANEQFF

clone_size: NA
j_call: TRBJ1-6
v_call: TRBV28
d_call: NA
cdr3_nt: TGTGCCAGCAGTCGACACTCAGGGTCACCCCTCCACTTT
cdr3_aa: CASSRHSGSPLHF

clone_size: NA
j_call: TRBJ2-1
v_call: TRBV7-2
d_call: NA
cdr3_nt: TGTGCCAGCAGCTTAGATCGATACAATGAGCAGTTCTTC
cdr3_aa: CASSLDRYNEQFF

clone_size: NA
j_call: TRBJ2-3
v_call: TRBV6-6
d_call: NA
cdr3_nt: TGTGCCAGCAGTCCCGGACGGTGGCAGTATTTT
cdr3_aa: CASSPGRWQYF

clone_size: NA
j_call: TRBJ2-2
v_call: TRBV7-2
d_call: NA
cdr3_nt: TGTGCCAGCAGCTTAGTCGCCGGGGTTACTTACACCGGGGAGCTGTTTTTT
cdr3_aa: CASSLVAGVTYTGELFF

clone_size: NA
j_call: TRBJ2-1
v_call: TRBV5-1
d_call: TRBD2
cdr3_nt: TGCGCCAGCAGCGTTCGTAGCGGGAGCGACAATGAGCAGTTCTTC
cdr3_aa: CASSVRSGSDNEQFF